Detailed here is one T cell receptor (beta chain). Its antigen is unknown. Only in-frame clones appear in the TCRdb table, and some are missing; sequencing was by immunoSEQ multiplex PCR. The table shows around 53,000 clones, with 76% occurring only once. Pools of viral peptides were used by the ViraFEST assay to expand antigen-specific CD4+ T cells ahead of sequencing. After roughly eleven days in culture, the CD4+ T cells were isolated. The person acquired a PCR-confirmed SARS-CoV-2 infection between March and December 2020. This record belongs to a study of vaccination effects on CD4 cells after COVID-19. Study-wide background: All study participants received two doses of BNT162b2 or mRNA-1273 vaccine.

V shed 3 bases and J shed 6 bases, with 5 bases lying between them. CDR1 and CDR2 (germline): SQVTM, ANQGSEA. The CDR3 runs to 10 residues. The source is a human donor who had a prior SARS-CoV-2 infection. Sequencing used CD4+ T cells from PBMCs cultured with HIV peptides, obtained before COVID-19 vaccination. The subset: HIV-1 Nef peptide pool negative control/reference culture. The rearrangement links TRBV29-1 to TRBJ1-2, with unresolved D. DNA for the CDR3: TGCAGCGTTGATAGGGATGGCTACACCTTC. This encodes CSVDRDGYTF. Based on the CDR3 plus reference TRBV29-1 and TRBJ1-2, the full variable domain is SAVISQKPSRDICQRGTSLTIQCQVDSQVTMMFWYRQQPGQSLTLIATANQGSEATYESGFVIDKFPISRPNLTFSTLTVSNMSPEDSSIYLCSVDRDGYTFGSGTRLTVV.